Below are 5 T cell receptor beta chains sequenced from a single sample in a study of blood T cell repertoires in COVID-19. The method was immunoSEQ multiplex PCR; TCRdb's version includes in-frame clones alone and lacks a portion of them. The table includes around 250,000 clones, approximately 88% detected once. Sequencing was carried out using PBMCs or T cells enriched from blood (not recorded which). These receptor sequences come from a woman aged 40 to 50 with acute COVID-19.

This clone appeared once. The rearrangement uses TRBV19 and TRBJ1-5; 7 bases map to TRBD1. CDR3 length equals 18 residues. CDR1 is LNHDA and CDR2 is SQIVND in the germline V gene (reference sequence). Trimming cost V 7 bases and J 1 base; bases outside gene matches: 16. CDR3 amino acids: CASTAVADRAQSNQPQHF. The CDR3 nucleotides are TGTGCCAGTACTGCTGTTGCAGACAGGGCGCAAAGCAATCAGCCCCAGCATTTT.

The sample holds a few counts of this clone. The J gene is TRBJ1-6, the V gene TRBV9, with a tentative D call TRBD1 (6 bases). Trimming stripped 7 bases from V and 5 bases from J, with 13 bases between. There are 14 residues in the CDR3. Germline V gene lookup returns CDR1 SGDLS and CDR2 YYNGEE. The CDR3 protein is CASGLTGNNSPLHF. The CDR3 DNA is TGTGCCAGCGGATTGACAGGAAATAATTCACCCCTCCACTTT.

This clone has only one observation. V and J are TRBV18 and TRBJ2-7; 12 bases are a match to TRBD2. J gave up 4 bases and V 3 bases, and 7 bases lay outside the gene matches. Germline CDR1 is KGHSH and CDR2 is LQKENI. The CDR3 spans 16 residues. CDR3 residues: CASSPNAGTSGYEQYF. CDR3 DNA sequence: TGTGCCAGCTCACCGAACGCCGGGACTAGCGGGTACGAGCAGTACTTC.

The chain employs TRBV5-6 and TRBJ2-1; 9 nucleotides match TRBD1. CDR1 is SGHDT, CDR2 YYEEEE, per germline. This CDR3 contains 17 residues. V lost 3 bases and J lost 4; bases outside the gene matches: 11. This chain's CDR3 is CASSSPGTGLGYNEQFF. CDR3 bases: TGTGCCAGCAGCTCGCCGGGGACAGGGCTGGGGTACAATGAGCAGTTCTTC.

V gene TRBV20-1 combines with J gene TRBJ2-7; D is possibly TRBD2 (5 bases). This CDR3 is built from 12 residues. Germline V gene data show CDR1 as DFQATT and CDR2 as SNEGSKA (reference sequence). V lost 3 bases to trimming and J lost 1 base, with 7 bases between them. CDR3 sequence (DNA): TGCAGTGCTAGTCGGGGTTCCTACGAGCAGTACGTC. This encodes CSASRGSYEQYV.